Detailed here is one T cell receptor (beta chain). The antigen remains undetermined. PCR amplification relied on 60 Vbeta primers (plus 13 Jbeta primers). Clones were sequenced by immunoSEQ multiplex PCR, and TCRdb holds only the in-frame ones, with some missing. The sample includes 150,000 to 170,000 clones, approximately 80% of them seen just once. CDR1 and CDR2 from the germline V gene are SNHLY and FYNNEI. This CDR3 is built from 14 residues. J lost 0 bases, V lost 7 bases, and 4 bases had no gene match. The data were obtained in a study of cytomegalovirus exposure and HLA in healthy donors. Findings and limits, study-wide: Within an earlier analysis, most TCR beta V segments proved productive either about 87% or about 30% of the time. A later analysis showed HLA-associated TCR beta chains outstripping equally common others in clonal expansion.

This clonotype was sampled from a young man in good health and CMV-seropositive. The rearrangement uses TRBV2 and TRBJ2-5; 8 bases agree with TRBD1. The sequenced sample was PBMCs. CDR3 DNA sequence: TGTGCCAGCAAGGGCAGGGGGCACCAAGAGACCCAGTACTTC. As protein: CASKGRGHQETQYF.